One and the same sample provided the 6 T cell receptor beta chains below, sequenced in a study of cytomegalovirus exposure and HLA in healthy donors. PCR amplification relied on 60 Vbeta primers (plus 13 Jbeta primers). Clones were read by immunoSEQ multiplex PCR, and TCRdb kept only the in-frame ones, dropping some. The table shows some 90,000 clones, with about two thirds occurring only once. Material for sequencing was PBMCs. The receptors originated from a man aged 45 to 65 in good health and CMV-seronegative.

The chain has TRBV28 and TRBJ1-5; D is perhaps TRBD1 (6 bases). There are 14 residues in the CDR3. Germline values: CDR1 MDHEN, CDR2 SYDVKM. The V and J ends lost 5 bases and 4 bases respectively, with 12 bases between them. CDR3 sequence reads: CASSPLGANQPQHF. The CDR3, as DNA: TGTGCCAGCAGTCCCCTGGGGGCGAATCAGCCCCAGCATTTT.

About this clone: Distinct nucleotide sequences in the sample also encode this CDR3. The chain links TRBV4-3 to TRBJ1-2; D is uncertain. The CDR3 sequence is 14 residues long. With 0 bases removed from V and 1 base from J, the gap between germline ends came to 6 bases. CDR1 LGHNA and CDR2 YSLEER come from the germline V gene. The CDR3 here is CASSQDRLNYGYTF. The CDR3 coding sequence is TGCGCCAGCAGCCAAGACAGACTTAACTATGGCTACACCTTC.

The chain has TRBV2 and TRBJ1-5; 8 nucleotides agree with TRBD1. This CDR3 is 15 amino acids long. The germline CDR1 and CDR2 sequences are SNHLY and FYNNEI. Losses at the gene ends were 6 bases for V and 4 bases for J; bases not matched to a gene: 8. This chain's CDR3 is CASRNDRGSNQPQHF. Here the CDR3 DNA reads TGTGCCAGCAGAAACGACAGGGGCAGTAATCAGCCCCAGCATTTT.

The chain couples TRBV7-9 to TRBJ1-1, with unresolved D. Between the trimmed V and J ends, which lost 5 bases and 7 bases, there was a span of 14 bases. Germline V gene sequence: CDR1 SEHNR, CDR2 FQNEAQ (reference sequence). CDR3 length: 13 residues. The CDR3, as DNA: TGTGCCAGCAGCCAAGCCCGGGTTCATGAAGCTTTCTTT. Translating it yields CASSQARVHEAFF.

This chain connects TRBV7-2 to TRBJ1-4; no reliable D call. The CDR3 is 13 amino acids. V shed 4 bases and J shed 8 bases, with 11 bases lying between them. In germline, CDR1 is SGHTA, CDR2 FQGNSA. CDR3 sequence: CASSSGVGEKLFF. In DNA form, the CDR3 reads TGTGCCAGCAGCTCTGGAGTTGGAGAAAAACTGTTTTTT.

The chain links TRBV19 to TRBJ1-6; D is unclear. This CDR3 is 15 amino acids long. Germline CDR1 LNHDA, CDR2 SQIVND (reference sequence). The ends were cut back, 1 base at V and 10 bases at J, with 14 bases in the middle. DNA for the CDR3: TGTGCCAGTAGTATAGGAGGAGTCGGCGAGTCACCCCTCCACTTT. Encoded protein: CASSIGGVGESPLHF.